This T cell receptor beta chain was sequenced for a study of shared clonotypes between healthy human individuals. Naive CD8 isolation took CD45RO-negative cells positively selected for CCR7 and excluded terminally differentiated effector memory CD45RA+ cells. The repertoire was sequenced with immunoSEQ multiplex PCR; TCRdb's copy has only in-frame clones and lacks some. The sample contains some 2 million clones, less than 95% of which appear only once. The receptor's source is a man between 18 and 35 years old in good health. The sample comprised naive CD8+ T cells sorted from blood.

In DNA form, the CDR3 reads TGTGCCAGTAGTCCACAGGGTTCTAACTATGGCTACACCTTC. Its translation: CASSPQGSNYGYTF. The genes are TRBV19 and TRBJ1-2, with D tentatively TRBD1 (6 bases). This CDR3 has 14 amino acids. Trimming left V 5 bases short and J 0 bases short, with 10 bases between. Per germline, CDR1 LNHDA and CDR2 SQIVND (reference sequence).